Below, 26 T cell receptor beta chains from the same sample are listed, as sequenced in a study of early T cells in non-severe SARS-CoV-2 infection. From the 5' RACE reads, TCRdb called clonotypes with MiXCR, one entry per CDR3 protein. The sample includes 65,000 to 95,000 distinct CDR3 sequences, roughly 12% of them seen just once. Sequenced material: whole blood, taken at baseline. The receptors originated from an adult who was a healthcare worker with PCR-confirmed SARS-CoV-2 infection or an uninfected control (not recorded which). The donor label of this sample is uncertain.

In DNA, the CDR3 is TGCGCCAGCAGGGGGGACCTAAGACCTGGAAACACCATATATTTT. The encoded protein is CASRGDLRPGNTIYF. This chain links TRBV10-2 with TRBJ1-3; tentatively, D is TRBD1 (5 bases). CDR1 and CDR2 (germline): WSHSY, SAAADI. This CDR3 is 15 amino acids long. Trimming took 6 bases from V and 2 from J, leaving 14 bases between them.

The chain recombines TRBV25-1 with TRBJ2-7, with unresolved D. The germline CDR1 and CDR2 sequences are MGHDK and SYGVNS. This CDR3 has 13 residues. V dropped 3 bases and J dropped 3 bases, with 9 bases sitting between them. The CDR3 bases are TGTGCCAGCAGTGAGCCGGGCGGCTACGAGCAGTACTTC. This gives the protein CASSEPGGYEQYF.

This clonotype was seen only a few times. CDR3 sequence: CASSSPRDRDHEQYF. In DNA form, the CDR3 reads TGTGCCAGCAGCTCCCCTAGGGACAGGGATCACGAGCAGTACTTC. This chain uses TRBV5-6 with TRBJ2-7; 9 nucleotides line up with TRBD1. V shed 3 bases and J 5 bases; nucleotides not matched to a gene: 9. The germline CDR1 and CDR2 sequences are SGHDT and YYEEEE. The CDR3 loop spans 15 amino acids. The whole variable domain, filled in from reference TRBV5-6 and TRBJ2-7, reads DAGVTQSPTHLIKTRGQQVTLRCSPKSGHDTVSWYQQALGQGPQFIFQYYEEEERQRGNFPDRFSGHQFPNYSSELNVNALLLGDSALYLCASSSPRDRDHEQYFGPGTRLTVT.

In its sample, this clonotype was seen a few times. This chain joins TRBV5-1 and TRBJ2-5; D is tentatively TRBD1 or TRBD2 (5 bases each). This CDR3 has 13 amino acids. Germline V gene lookup returns CDR1 SGHRS and CDR2 YFSETQ. V lost 1 base and J lost 4, with 8 bases in between. CDR3 sequence reads: CASSLTGTETQYF. CDR3 DNA sequence: TGCGCCAGCAGCTTGACCGGGACAGAGACCCAGTACTTC. The full variable domain, with the rest looked up from reference TRBV5-1 and TRBJ2-5, is KAGVTQTPRYLIKTRGQQVTLSCSPISGHRSVSWYQQTPGQGLQFLFEYFSETQRNKGNFPGRFSGRQFSNSRSEMNVSTLELGDSALYLCASSLTGTETQYFGPGTRLLVL.

This clonotype was picked up many times. The chain carries TRBV2 and TRBJ2-1; the match to TRBD2 covers 9 bases. The V gene end was trimmed by 8 bases and the J gene end by 4 bases; junction bases not matched to a gene: 6. The CDR3 extends over 14 amino acids. Looked up from germline, CDR1 is SNHLY and CDR2 is FYNNEI. CDR3 sequence reads: CASGGLAGYNEQFF. The CDR3 nucleotides are TGTGCCAGCGGCGGGCTAGCGGGATACAATGAGCAGTTCTTC.

The chain joins TRBV7-8 to TRBJ2-3; D is unresolved. With 5 bases removed from V and 5 bases from J, the gap between germline ends came to 11 bases. The CDR3 loop spans 13 amino acids. Germline CDR1 is SGHVS and CDR2 is FQNEAQ. CDR3: CASSEWALDTQYF. CDR3 bases: TGTGCCAGCAGCGAATGGGCTTTAGATACGCAGTATTTT. Full variable domain (rest looked up from reference TRBV7-8 and TRBJ2-3): GAGVSQSPRYKVAKRGQDVALRCDPISGHVSLFWYQQALGQGPEFLTYFQNEAQLDKSGLPSDRFFAERPEGSVSTLKIQRTQQEDSAVYLCASSEWALDTQYFGPGTRLTVL.

Notes on this clonotype: Relative to the germline gene, one junction end is altered; a read error may explain this. The CDR3 here is CASSLEGTGAEAFF. CDR3 DNA: TGTGCCAGCAGCTTAGAGGGGACAGGGGCTGAGGCTTTCTTT. This chain links TRBV7-9 with TRBJ1-1; 10 bases are shared with TRBD1. The CDR3 sequence is 14 residues long. Germline assignment: CDR1 SEHNR and CDR2 FQNEAQ (reference sequence).

Ten or more counts support this clonotype. The genes are TRBV7-2 and TRBJ2-2, with TRBD1 as a possible D gene (5 bases). The CDR3 is made up of 15 amino acids. Trimming cost V 2 bases and J 4 bases, with 11 bases left between them. Germline loops: CDR1 SGHTA, CDR2 FQGNSA. The chain's CDR3 is CASSLRGLFTGELFF. In DNA, the CDR3 is TGTGCCAGCAGCTTAAGGGGTCTATTCACCGGGGAGCTGTTTTTT. Full variable domain (missing parts from reference TRBV7-2 and TRBJ2-2): GAGVSQSPSNKVTEKGKDVELRCDPISGHTALYWYRQSLGQGLEFLIYFQGNSAPDKSGLPSDRFSAERTGGSVSTLTIQRTQQEDSAVYLCASSLRGLFTGELFFGEGSRLTVL.

This clonotype was observed a handful of times. The rearrangement links TRBV7-2 to TRBJ2-3; D is perhaps TRBD2 (6 bases). CDR3 size: 15 residues. V lost 0 bases, J lost 2 bases, and 9 bases lay in between. The germline V gene encodes CDR1 SGHTA and CDR2 FQGNSA. The CDR3 DNA sequence: TGTGCCAGCAGCTTAGCGCGGGAACCCACAGATACGCAGTATTTT. The encoded protein is CASSLAREPTDTQYF.

V is TRBV9 and J is TRBJ2-1, with 7 bases aligning to TRBD2. V lost 4 bases to trimming and J lost 6 bases; unmatched junction nucleotides: 7. CDR1 is SGDLS, CDR2 YYNGEE, per germline. The CDR3 spans 14 residues. This CDR3 reads CASSFAGVSNEQFF. The CDR3 coding sequence is TGTGCCAGCAGCTTCGCGGGAGTAAGCAATGAGCAGTTCTTC. Using reference TRBV9 and TRBJ2-1 for the parts outside the CDR3, the full variable domain is DSGVTQTPKHLITATGQRVTLRCSPRSGDLSVYWYQQSLDQGLQFLIQYYNGEERAKGNILERFSAQQFPDLHSELNLSSLELGDSALYFCASSFAGVSNEQFFGPGTRLTVL.

The chain combines TRBV4-1 with TRBJ1-2, with a possible D match to TRBD1 (5 bases). Germline CDR1 is MGHRA and CDR2 is YSYEKL. V lost 0 bases and J lost 4, with 15 bases in between. This CDR3 comprises 16 residues. This CDR3 is CASSQDASGQAYGYTF. The CDR3 DNA is TGCGCCAGCAGCCAAGATGCGTCAGGACAAGCCTATGGCTACACCTTC.

This clonotype showed up just a few times. CDR3 residues: CASSSRLTGADGYTF. CDR3 DNA: TGCGCCAGCAGCTCTCGATTGACAGGGGCGGACGGCTACACCTTC. The rearrangement joins TRBV5-1 to TRBJ1-2, with 8 bases lining up with TRBD1. Looked up from germline, CDR1 is SGHRS and CDR2 is YFSETQ. This CDR3 has 15 residues. After removal of 3 bases from V and 8 bases from J, the junction contained 12 bases not matched to a gene.

This chain connects TRBV7-9 to TRBJ1-2; TRBD1 might be the D (5 bases). V lost 4 bases to trimming and J lost 6 bases, with 18 bases between them. This CDR3 has 15 amino acids. Per germline, CDR1 SEHNR and CDR2 FQNEAQ (reference sequence). Here the CDR3 reads CASSSGSAGLNGYTF. The CDR3 region has the DNA TGTGCCAGCAGCTCAGGGTCAGCCGGGTTGAATGGCTACACCTTC.

V gene TRBV19 combines with J gene TRBJ1-3; maybe TRBD1 (5 bases). Between the trimmed V and J ends, which lost 9 bases and 0 bases, there was a span of 15 bases. CDR1 is LNHDA, CDR2 SQIVND, per germline (reference sequence). The CDR3 runs 15 residues. The CDR3 bases are TGTGCCAGCATAGGCCAAGGGGTCTCTGGAAACACCATATATTTT. This sequence encodes CASIGQGVSGNTIYF.

The genes are TRBV6-2 or TRBV6-3 and TRBJ1-5; D is possibly TRBD1 (6 bases). The CDR3 loop spans 15 amino acids. Germline values: CDR1 MNHEY, CDR2 SVGEGT. Trimming took 10 bases from V and 2 from J, leaving 18 bases between them. The CDR3 region is CATPTRTVGNQPQHF. As DNA, the CDR3 is TGTGCCACCCCGACCCGGACAGTCGGCAATCAGCCCCAGCATTTT.

This clonotype appeared a few times. The J gene is TRBJ2-7, the V gene TRBV9, with 8 nucleotides matching TRBD1. Germline-derived CDR1 and CDR2 are SGDLS and YYNGEE. The CDR3 runs to 15 residues. The trim removed 2 bases at V and 4 bases at J, leaving 8 bases unmatched. The CDR3 DNA is TGTGCCAGCAGCGTTGGACAGGGAAGTTTTTACGAGCAGTACTTC. Protein product: CASSVGQGSFYEQYF.

The rearrangement joins TRBV27 to TRBJ2-5; D is uncertain. Germline V lookup: CDR1 MNHEY, CDR2 SMNVEV (reference sequence). The CDR3 runs to 12 residues. The V end lost 6 bases, the J end lost 5 bases, and 10 bases lay between the germline ends. The CDR3 DNA follows: TGTGCCAGCAGCCGAGGTCCCGAGACCCAGTACTTC. It translates to CASSRGPETQYF.

This clonotype turned up a few times. The chain has TRBV6-2 or TRBV6-3 and TRBJ2-7; 10 positions agree with TRBD1. The CDR3 length is 16 residues. Looked up from germline, CDR1 is MNHEY and CDR2 is SVGEGT. The J segment lost 6 bases and the V segment lost 5 bases, leaving 13 bases of the junction unmatched. The DNA for the CDR3 is TGTGCCAGCAGTCGACCATCCGGGACAGGGGAGCGCGAGCAGTACTTC. It translates to CASSRPSGTGEREQYF.

The V and J genes are TRBV12-3 or TRBV12-4 and TRBJ2-5, with 13 nucleotides matching TRBD2. Germline trimming cut 4 bases from V and 2 bases from J; bases unmatched to any gene: 10. This CDR3 contains 18 residues. The CDR3 coding sequence is TGTGCCAGCAGTTCACGAATCAGACTAGCGGGGGGTCAAGAGACCCAGTACTTC. Translation gives CASSSRIRLAGGQETQYF.

The J gene is TRBJ1-2, the V gene TRBV2, with TRBD1 identical over 9 bases. With V trimmed by 6 bases and J by 5 bases, 7 bases remained unmatched. Germline lookup yields CDR1 SNHLY and CDR2 FYNNEI. The CDR3 sequence is 14 residues long. The chain's CDR3 is CASSAGDREYGYTF. DNA for the CDR3: TGTGCCAGCAGCGCCGGGGACAGGGAATATGGCTACACCTTC.

There are many counts of this clonotype. The rearrangement links TRBV7-8 to TRBJ1-2; weak D call: TRBD1 (5 bases). V was clipped by 5 bases and J by 2 bases, with 18 bases between them. This CDR3 has 16 residues. From germline, CDR1 is SGHVS and CDR2 FQNEAQ. Written as DNA, the CDR3 is TGTGCCAGCAGCCCCTCCGACGAGAGGGGCAACTATGGCTACACCTTC. Translating it yields CASSPSDERGNYGYTF.

This chain links TRBV5-1 with TRBJ2-5, with 10 bases lining up with TRBD1. The CDR3 consists of 18 residues. V lost 4 bases, J lost 2 bases, and 14 bases stayed unmatched. Germline CDR1 reads SGHRS; CDR2 reads YFSETQ. The CDR3 protein is CASSMYPGTGAIQETQYF. The CDR3 DNA sequence: TGCGCCAGCAGCATGTACCCCGGGACAGGGGCGATACAAGAGACCCAGTACTTC. The whole variable domain, remainder taken from reference TRBV5-1 and TRBJ2-5, is KAGVTQTPRYLIKTRGQQVTLSCSPISGHRSVSWYQQTPGQGLQFLFEYFSETQRNKGNFPGRFSGRQFSNSRSEMNVSTLELGDSALYLCASSMYPGTGAIQETQYFGPGTRLLVL.

The rearrangement links TRBV19 to TRBJ2-1; D is undetermined. This CDR3 is 14 amino acids long. Per the germline V gene, CDR1 is LNHDA and CDR2 is SQIVND (reference sequence). V gave up 3 bases and J gave up 7 bases, with 13 bases separating them. CDR3 residues: CASSIGIAWNEQFF. Here the CDR3 DNA reads TGTGCCAGTAGTATCGGAATAGCCTGGAATGAGCAGTTCTTC. The entire variable domain, with the rest obtained from reference TRBV19 and TRBJ2-1, is as follows: DGGITQSPKYLFRKEGQNVTLSCEQNLNHDAMYWYRQDPGQGLRLIYYSQIVNDFQKGDIAEGYSVSREKKESFPLTVTSAQKNPTAFYLCASSIGIAWNEQFFGPGTRLTVL.

The sample holds many counts of this clonotype. The V call is TRBV12-3 or TRBV12-4, the J call TRBJ1-6, with D hard to call. V dropped 1 base and J dropped 10 bases, with 11 bases sitting between them. The CDR3 covers 14 residues. DNA of the CDR3: TGTGCCAGCAGTTTAGATGTGGCGGGGTCACCCCTCCACTTT. It translates to CASSLDVAGSPLHF.

Only a few counts were recorded for this clonotype. J is TRBJ2-3 and V is TRBV7-2; no firm D call. V lost 4 bases to trimming and J lost 1 base, with 18 bases between them. Germline CDR1 reads SGHTA; CDR2 reads FQGNSA. This CDR3 is 17 amino acids long. Written as DNA, the CDR3 is TGTGCCAGCAGCTACTACCATACTGGCAGTCGCACAGATACGCAGTATTTT. It yields the protein CASSYYHTGSRTDTQYF.

The rearrangement links TRBV9 to TRBJ1-3, with a tentative D call TRBD1 (5 bases). Germline assignment: CDR1 SGDLS and CDR2 YYNGEE. The V gene lost 3 bases and the J gene lost 0 bases, with 7 bases spanning the gap. This CDR3 has 14 amino acids. CDR3 sequence reads: CASSGTHSGNTIYF. The CDR3 nucleotides read TGTGCCAGCAGCGGGACACACTCTGGAAACACCATATATTTT.